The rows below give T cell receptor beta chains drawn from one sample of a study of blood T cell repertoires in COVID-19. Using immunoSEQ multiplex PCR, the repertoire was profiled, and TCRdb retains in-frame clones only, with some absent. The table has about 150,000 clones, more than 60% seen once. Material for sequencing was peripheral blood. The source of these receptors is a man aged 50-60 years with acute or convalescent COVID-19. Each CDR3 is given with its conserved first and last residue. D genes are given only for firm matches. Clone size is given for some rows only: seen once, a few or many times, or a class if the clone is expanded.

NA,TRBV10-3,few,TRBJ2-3,CAIGPYTDTQYF,TGTGCCATCGGGCCCTACACAGATACGCAGTATTTT
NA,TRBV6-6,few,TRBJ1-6,CASSYGDNSPLHF,TGTGCCAGCAGTTACGGAGATAATTCACCCCTCCACTTT
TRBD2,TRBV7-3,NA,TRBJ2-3,CASSFEAGRTQYF,TGTGCCAGCAGCTTTGAAGCGGGGCGTACGCAGTATTTT
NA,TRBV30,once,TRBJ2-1,CAWNAESYNEQFF,TGTGCCTGGAATGCGGAGTCCTACAATGAGCAGTTCTTC
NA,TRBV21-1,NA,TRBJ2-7,CATTRGTYTYEQYF,TGTGCCACCACCCGAGGGACATATACCTACGAGCAGTACTTC
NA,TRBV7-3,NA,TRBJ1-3,CASSYCRGNSGNTIYF,TGTGCCAGCAGCTACTGCCGGGGGAACTCTGGAAACACCATATATTTT
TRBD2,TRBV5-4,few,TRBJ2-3,CASSLGLAVADTQYF,TGTGCCAGCAGCTTGGGACTAGCGGTTGCAGATACGCAGTATTTT
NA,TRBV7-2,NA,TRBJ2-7,CASSLSGGLSTYEQYF,TGTGCCAGCAGCTTGTCCGGGGGGCTGTCAACCTACGAGCAGTACTTC
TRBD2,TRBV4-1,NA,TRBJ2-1,CASSLQGASGLAGTDEQFF,TGCGCCAGCAGCTTACAGGGGGCCTCGGGACTAGCGGGGACGGATGAGCAGTTCTTC
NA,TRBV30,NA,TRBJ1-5,CAWSTGRWQPQHF,TGTGCCTGGAGTACCGGGAGATGGCAGCCCCAGCATTTT
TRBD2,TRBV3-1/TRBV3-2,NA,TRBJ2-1,CASSQDWVGGAGEQFF,TGTGCCAGCAGCCAAGATTGGGTCGGGGGGGCCGGTGAGCAGTTCTTC
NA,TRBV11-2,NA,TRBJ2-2,CASSMTGNTGELFF,TGTGCCAGCAGCATGACAGGGAACACCGGGGAGCTGTTTTTT
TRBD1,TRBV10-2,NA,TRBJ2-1,CAISGTVNNEQFF,TGCGCCATCTCCGGGACAGTAAACAATGAGCAGTTCTTC
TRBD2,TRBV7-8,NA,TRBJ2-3,CATLGSGGAADTQYF,TGTGCCACCCTCGGGAGCGGGGGGGCGGCAGATACGCAGTATTTT
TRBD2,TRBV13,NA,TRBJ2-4,CASSLRSFSDSGGTKNIQYF,TGTGCCAGCAGCCTCCGCAGTTTTTCCGATAGCGGGGGGACCAAAAACATTCAGTACTTC
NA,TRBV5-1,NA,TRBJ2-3,CASSLGLYTDTQYF,TGCGCCAGCAGCCTAGGACTATACACAGATACGCAGTATTTT
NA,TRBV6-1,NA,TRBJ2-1,CASSEALKGDEQFF,TGTGCCAGCAGTGAAGCGTTGAAGGGGGATGAGCAGTTCTTC
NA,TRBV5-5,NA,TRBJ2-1,CASSLDWGRTYNEQFF,TGTGCCAGCAGCTTAGATTGGGGGCGGACCTACAATGAGCAGTTCTTC
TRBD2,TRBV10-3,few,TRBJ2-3,CAISGLAGGSTDTQYF,TGTGCCATCAGTGGGCTAGCGGGGGGGAGCACAGATACGCAGTATTTT
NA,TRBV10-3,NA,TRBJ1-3,CAISESRQGNTIYF,TGTGCCATCAGTGAGTCGAGACAGGGAAACACCATATATTTT
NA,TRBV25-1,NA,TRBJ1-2,CASSGGLTGRGDYGYTF,TGTGCCAGCAGTGGAGGGCTCACAGGGCGGGGGGACTATGGCTACACCTTC
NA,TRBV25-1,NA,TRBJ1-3,CASTGFRNTIYF,TGTGCCAGCACGGGGTTTCGAAACACCATATATTTT
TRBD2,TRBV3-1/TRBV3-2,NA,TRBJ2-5,CASSYRGGRETQYF,TGTGCCAGCAGCTATCGGGGGGGCAGAGAGACCCAGTACTTC
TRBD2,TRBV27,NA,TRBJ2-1,CASSLSAGASNEQFF,TGTGCCAGCAGTTTATCAGCGGGGGCCTCCAATGAGCAGTTCTTC
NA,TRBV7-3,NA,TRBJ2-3,CASSLTGGPTDTQYF,TGTGCCAGCAGCTTAACCGGGGGACCCACAGATACGCAGTATTTT
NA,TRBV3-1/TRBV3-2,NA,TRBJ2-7,CASSQEGDSAYYEQYF,TGTGCCAGCAGCCAAGAGGGGGACTCAGCCTACTACGAGCAGTACTTC
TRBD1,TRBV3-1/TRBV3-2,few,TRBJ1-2,CASSQVQGQGAGGYTF,TGTGCCAGCAGCCAAGTCCAGGGACAGGGGGCGGGAGGCTACACCTTC
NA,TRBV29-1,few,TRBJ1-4,CSVEGVGADEKLFF,TGCAGCGTTGAAGGGGTGGGGGCGGATGAAAAACTGTTTTTT
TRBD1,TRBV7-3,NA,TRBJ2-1,CASSLMGQGAGEQFF,TGTGCCAGCAGCTTAATGGGACAGGGGGCCGGTGAGCAGTTCTTC
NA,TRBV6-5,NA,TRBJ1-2,CASNSETNPYTF,TGTGCCAGCAACTCCGAGACTAACCCCTACACCTTC
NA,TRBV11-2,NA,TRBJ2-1,CASSSHIQVLDNEQFF,TGTGCCAGCAGCTCTCACATACAGGTTTTGGACAATGAGCAGTTCTTC
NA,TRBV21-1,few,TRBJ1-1,CASSKTRRGEAFF,TGTGCCAGCAGCAAAACACGGCGGGGTGAAGCTTTCTTT
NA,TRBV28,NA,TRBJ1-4,CASSLRGGLIEKLFF,TGTGCCAGCAGTTTAAGGGGGGGACTCATCGAAAAACTGTTTTTT
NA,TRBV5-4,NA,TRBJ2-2,CASSLGRDTGELFF,TGTGCCAGCAGCTTGGGACGGGACACCGGGGAGCTGTTTTTT
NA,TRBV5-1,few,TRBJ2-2,CASSLQQVNTGELFF,TGCGCCAGCAGCTTGCAACAGGTCAACACCGGGGAGCTGTTTTTT
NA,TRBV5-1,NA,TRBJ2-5,CASSLGERETQYF,TGCGCCAGCAGCTTGGGAGAGCGTGAGACCCAGTACTTC
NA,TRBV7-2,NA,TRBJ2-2,CASSPKLGSTGELFF,TGTGCCAGCAGCCCAAAACTAGGTTCCACCGGGGAGCTGTTTTTT
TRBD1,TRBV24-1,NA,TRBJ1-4,CATSEGQGGTEKLFF,TGTGCCACCAGTGAGGGACAGGGAGGGACTGAAAAACTGTTTTTT
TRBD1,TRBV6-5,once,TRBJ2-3,CASSFDRGPSTDTQYF,TGTGCCAGCAGTTTCGACAGGGGCCCAAGCACAGATACGCAGTATTTT
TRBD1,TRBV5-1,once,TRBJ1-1,CASGRTGGESEAFF,TGCGCCAGCGGAAGGACAGGGGGCGAGTCTGAAGCTTTCTTT
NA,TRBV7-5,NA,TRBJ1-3,CVRSHPGQKNGNTIYF,TGTGTCAGAAGCCATCCGGGACAGAAGAACGGAAACACCATATATTTT
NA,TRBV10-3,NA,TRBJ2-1,CAISQGLNNEQFF,TGTGCCATCAGCCAAGGACTAAACAATGAGCAGTTCTTC
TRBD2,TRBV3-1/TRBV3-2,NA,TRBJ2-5,CASSPRTSGRGETQYF,TGTGCCAGCAGCCCCCGGACTAGCGGTCGGGGAGAGACCCAGTACTTC
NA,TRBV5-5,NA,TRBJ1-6,CASSLEARPLGNSPLHF,TGTGCCAGCAGCTTGGAGGCTAGGCCCCTGGGTAATTCACCCCTCCACTTT
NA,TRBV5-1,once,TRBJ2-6,CASSIESFSGANVLTF,TGCGCCAGCAGCATCGAGTCGTTTTCTGGGGCCAACGTCCTGACTTTC
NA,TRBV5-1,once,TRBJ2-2,CASSLPHLDTGELFF,TGCGCCAGCAGCTTGCCCCACCTAGACACCGGGGAGCTGTTTTTT
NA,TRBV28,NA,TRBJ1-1,CASSFPLGGGQGTEAFF,TGTGCCAGCAGTTTCCCTTTGGGCGGGGGGCAGGGCACTGAAGCTTTCTTT
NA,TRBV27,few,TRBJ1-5,CASSFGGILRDQPQHF,TGTGCCAGCAGTTTTGGGGGCATTTTGAGGGATCAGCCCCAGCATTTT
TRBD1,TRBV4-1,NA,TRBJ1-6,CASSRGQGVSPLHF,TGCGCCAGCAGCCGAGGACAGGGCGTCTCACCCCTCCACTTT
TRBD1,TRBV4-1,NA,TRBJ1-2,CASSQPTGIPGYTF,TGCGCCAGCAGCCAGCCGACAGGGATCCCTGGCTACACCTTC
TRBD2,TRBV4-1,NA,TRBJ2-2,CASSQEAGITGELFF,TGCGCCAGCAGCCAAGAAGCGGGAATCACCGGGGAGCTGTTTTTT
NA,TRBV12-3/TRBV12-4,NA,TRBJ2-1,CASSLEAEQFF,TGTGCCAGCAGTTTGGAGGCAGAGCAGTTCTTC
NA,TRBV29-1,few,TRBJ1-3,CSYNSGNTIYF,TGCAGCTATAACTCTGGAAACACCATATATTTT
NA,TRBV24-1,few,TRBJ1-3,CATSDFRVLGGSGNTIYF,TGTGCCACCAGTGATTTCCGGGTCCTAGGGGGCTCTGGAAACACCATATATTTT
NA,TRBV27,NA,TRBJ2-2,CASSPQAANTGELFF,TGTGCCAGCAGTCCTCAGGCAGCGAACACCGGGGAGCTGTTTTTT